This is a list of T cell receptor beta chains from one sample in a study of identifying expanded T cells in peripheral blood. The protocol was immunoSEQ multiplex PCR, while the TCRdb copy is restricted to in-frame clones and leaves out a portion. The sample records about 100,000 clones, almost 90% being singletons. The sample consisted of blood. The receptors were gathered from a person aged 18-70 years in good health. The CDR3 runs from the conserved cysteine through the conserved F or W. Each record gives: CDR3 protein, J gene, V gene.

CDR3 protein: CASRGFEAFF
J gene: TRBJ1-1
V gene: TRBV2

CDR3 protein: CASSPRYGAYQETQYF
J gene: TRBJ2-5
V gene: TRBV7-2

CDR3 protein: CASSHDYGYTF
J gene: TRBJ1-2
V gene: TRBV4-2

CDR3 protein: CASSELAGSADTQYF
J gene: TRBJ2-3
V gene: TRBV6-4

CDR3 protein: CSVRWLEVNEQFF
J gene: TRBJ2-1
V gene: TRBV29-1

CDR3 protein: CASSVDISGRTSGVHEQYF
J gene: TRBJ2-7
V gene: TRBV9

CDR3 protein: CAISDSGSGELFF
J gene: TRBJ2-2
V gene: TRBV10-3

CDR3 protein: CATSRDSAFGGDLNQPQHF
J gene: TRBJ1-5
V gene: TRBV15

CDR3 protein: CSSSAGELFF
J gene: TRBJ2-2
V gene: TRBV29-1

CDR3 protein: CASSSRGPNTIYF
J gene: TRBJ1-3
V gene: TRBV7-9

CDR3 protein: CAWRASYNSPLHF
J gene: TRBJ1-6
V gene: TRBV30

CDR3 protein: CASSLGRVYEQYF
J gene: TRBJ2-7
V gene: TRBV27

CDR3 protein: CASKASGRAEEQFF
J gene: TRBJ2-1
V gene: TRBV28

CDR3 protein: CARGTGYEQYF
J gene: TRBJ2-7
V gene: TRBV19

CDR3 protein: CASSLGLAGETQYF
J gene: TRBJ2-5
V gene: TRBV7-9

CDR3 protein: CASSSRRGANVLTF
J gene: TRBJ2-6
V gene: TRBV5-5

CDR3 protein: CASSIEWPNVGFF
J gene: TRBJ2-1
V gene: TRBV19

CDR3 protein: CASSQFDFRTGSGNTIYF
J gene: TRBJ1-3
V gene: TRBV23-1

CDR3 protein: CASSMGRVDGYTF
J gene: TRBJ1-2
V gene: TRBV19

CDR3 protein: CASSSTDLTYEQYF
J gene: TRBJ2-7
V gene: TRBV6-1

CDR3 protein: CASSLDRAGNTIYF
J gene: TRBJ1-3
V gene: TRBV5-1

CDR3 protein: CASSTDGSNQPQHF
J gene: TRBJ1-5
V gene: TRBV5-1

CDR3 protein: CASSLFGQETQYF
J gene: TRBJ2-5
V gene: TRBV7-3

CDR3 protein: CASSPLGQGITGELFF
J gene: TRBJ2-2
V gene: TRBV18

CDR3 protein: CASSRDRVQPQHF
J gene: TRBJ1-5
V gene: TRBV6-5

CDR3 protein: CASSPSTGLNYGYTF
J gene: TRBJ1-2
V gene: TRBV7-2

CDR3 protein: CASRYRKDYEQYF
J gene: TRBJ2-7
V gene: TRBV6-4

CDR3 protein: CASSEPTSGRANEQFF
J gene: TRBJ2-1
V gene: TRBV10-2

CDR3 protein: CATSRKGTSTDTQYF
J gene: TRBJ2-3
V gene: TRBV15

CDR3 protein: CASSQPGLLSYEQYF
J gene: TRBJ2-7
V gene: TRBV14

CDR3 protein: CASSQRTGVRYEQYF
J gene: TRBJ2-7
V gene: TRBV4-1

CDR3 protein: CASSTQGRSSGANVLTF
J gene: TRBJ2-6
V gene: TRBV19

CDR3 protein: CASSSPGQGLFEQPQHF
J gene: TRBJ1-5
V gene: TRBV7-4

CDR3 protein: CASSSNTINNSPLHF
J gene: TRBJ1-6
V gene: TRBV7-9

CDR3 protein: CASRTQLRNEQFF
J gene: TRBJ2-1
V gene: TRBV6-1

CDR3 protein: CASSLFRGTVGGNTIYF
J gene: TRBJ1-3
V gene: TRBV5-6

CDR3 protein: CASSLGGQSSQETQYF
J gene: TRBJ2-5
V gene: TRBV13

CDR3 protein: CASSPGQVSYEQYF
J gene: TRBJ2-7
V gene: TRBV19

CDR3 protein: CAWSPRGRSGNTIYF
J gene: TRBJ1-3
V gene: TRBV30